The text below deals with one T cell receptor beta chain. The antigen remains unidentified. This sample is part of a study of Ad26.COV2.S vaccination and SARS-CoV-2 variants. For the study at large: Intramuscularly, Ad26.COV2.S was given either once or twice, 56 days apart.

This sample's treatment: some 20 received Ad26.COV2.S at low or high dose, single or two shots; about five received placebo; per-sample allocation not given. Day 63 following the first vaccine or placebo injection was when the samples were taken. Wuhan-strain spike was delivered by a replication-incompetent Ad26 vector. Study-wide results and caveats: Vaccinees showed greater spike-specific TCR breadth than placebo recipients.

TCRdb's copy holds only in-frame clones and misses some; the assay was immunoSEQ multiplex PCR. The repertoire holds more than 300,000 clones, with less than 90% as singletons. The sequence was obtained from a person between 18 and 65 years old who received the Ad26.COV2.S COVID-19 vaccine or a placebo. The starting material was peripheral blood, obtained in a trial of Ad26.COV2.S vaccine versus placebo.

CDR3 amino acids: CASSLGGPYGYTF. The CDR3 region has the DNA TGTGCCAGCAGCTTAGGAGGGCCGTATGGCTACACCTTC. The V and J genes are TRBV11-2 and TRBJ1-2, with D unclear. Looked up from germline, CDR1 is SGHAT and CDR2 is FQNNGV. Trimming removed 1 base from V and 5 bases from J, with 8 bases in between. CDR3 length: 13 residues.